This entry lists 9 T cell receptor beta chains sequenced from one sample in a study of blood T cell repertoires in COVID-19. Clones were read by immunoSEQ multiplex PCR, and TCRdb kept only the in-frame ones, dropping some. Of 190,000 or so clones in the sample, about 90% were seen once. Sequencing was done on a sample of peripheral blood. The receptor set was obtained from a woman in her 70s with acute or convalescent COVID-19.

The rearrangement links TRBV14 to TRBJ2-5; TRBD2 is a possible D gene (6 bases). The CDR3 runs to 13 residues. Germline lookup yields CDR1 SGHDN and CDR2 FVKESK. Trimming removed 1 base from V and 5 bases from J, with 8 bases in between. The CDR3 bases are TGTGCCAGCAGCCAAGGACTAGTGGAGACCCAGTACTTC. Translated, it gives CASSQGLVETQYF.

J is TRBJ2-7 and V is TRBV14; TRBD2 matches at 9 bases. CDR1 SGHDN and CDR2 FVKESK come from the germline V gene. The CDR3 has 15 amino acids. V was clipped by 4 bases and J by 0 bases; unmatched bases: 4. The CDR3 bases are TGTGCCAGCAGCCTCGGACTAGCGAGCTCCTACGAGCAGTACTTC. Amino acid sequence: CASSLGLASSYEQYF. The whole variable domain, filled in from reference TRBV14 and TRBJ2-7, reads EAGVTQFPSHSVIEKGQTVTLRCDPISGHDNLYWYRRVMGKEIKFLLHFVKESKQDESGMPNNRFLAERTGGTYSTLKVQPAELEDSGVYFCASSLGLASSYEQYFGPGTRLTVT.

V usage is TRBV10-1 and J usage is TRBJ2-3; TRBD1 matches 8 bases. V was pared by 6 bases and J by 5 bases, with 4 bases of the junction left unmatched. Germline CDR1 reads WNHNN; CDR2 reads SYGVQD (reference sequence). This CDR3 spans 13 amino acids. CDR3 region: CASSLDRGDTQYF. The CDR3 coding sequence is TGCGCCAGCAGCTTAGACAGGGGAGATACGCAGTATTTT.

CDR3 DNA sequence: TGCGCCAGCAGCCAAGAGGTGACTAGCGGGAGGGCCTTGGAGACCCAGTACTTC. Translation: CASSQEVTSGRALETQYF. The chain carries TRBV4-3 and TRBJ2-5; 14 bases agree with TRBD2. The CDR3 extends over 18 amino acids. Germline CDR1 LGHNA, CDR2 YSLEER. Trimming took 0 bases from V and 5 from J; bases not matched to a gene: 8.

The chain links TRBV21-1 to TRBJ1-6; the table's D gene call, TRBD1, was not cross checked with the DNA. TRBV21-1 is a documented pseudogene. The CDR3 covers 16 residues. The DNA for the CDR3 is TGTGCCAGCAGCTCCCGCGGGGACAGGGAAGGGTCACCCCTCCACTTT. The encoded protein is CASSSRGDREGSPLHF.

CDR3 bases: TGTGCCAGCAGTTTGCGCTATGGCTACACCTTC. Encoded protein: CASSLRYGYTF. The gene calls are TRBV28 and TRBJ1-2; no definite D call. This CDR3 contains 11 residues. V dropped 3 bases and J dropped 4 bases, with 3 bases sitting between them. The V gene's germline CDR1 is MDHEN and CDR2 SYDVKM.

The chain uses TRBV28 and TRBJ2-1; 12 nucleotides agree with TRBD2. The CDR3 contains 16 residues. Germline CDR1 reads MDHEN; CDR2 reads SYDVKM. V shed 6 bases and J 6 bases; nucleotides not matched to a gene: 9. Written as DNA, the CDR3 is TGTGCCAGCAGCCTAACCCAGGGACTAGCGGGCAATGAGCAGTTCTTC. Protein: CASSLTQGLAGNEQFF.

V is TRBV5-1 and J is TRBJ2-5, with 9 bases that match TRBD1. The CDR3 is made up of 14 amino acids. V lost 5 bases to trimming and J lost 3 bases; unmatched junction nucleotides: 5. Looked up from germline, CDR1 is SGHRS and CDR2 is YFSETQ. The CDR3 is CASRTGGKEETQYF. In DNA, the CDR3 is TGCGCCAGCAGAACAGGGGGCAAGGAAGAGACCCAGTACTTC. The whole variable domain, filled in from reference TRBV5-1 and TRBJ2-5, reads KAGVTQTPRYLIKTRGQQVTLSCSPISGHRSVSWYQQTPGQGLQFLFEYFSETQRNKGNFPGRFSGRQFSNSRSEMNVSTLELGDSALYLCASRTGGKEETQYFGPGTRLLVL.

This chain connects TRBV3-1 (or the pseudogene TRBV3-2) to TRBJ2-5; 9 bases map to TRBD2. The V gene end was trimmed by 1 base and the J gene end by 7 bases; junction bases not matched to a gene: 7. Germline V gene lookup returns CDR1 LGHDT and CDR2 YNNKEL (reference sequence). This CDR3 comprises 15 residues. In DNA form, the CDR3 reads TGTGCCAGCAGCCAAGTGGTTGCGGGGGGGCGGACCCAGTACTTC. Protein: CASSQVVAGGRTQYF.